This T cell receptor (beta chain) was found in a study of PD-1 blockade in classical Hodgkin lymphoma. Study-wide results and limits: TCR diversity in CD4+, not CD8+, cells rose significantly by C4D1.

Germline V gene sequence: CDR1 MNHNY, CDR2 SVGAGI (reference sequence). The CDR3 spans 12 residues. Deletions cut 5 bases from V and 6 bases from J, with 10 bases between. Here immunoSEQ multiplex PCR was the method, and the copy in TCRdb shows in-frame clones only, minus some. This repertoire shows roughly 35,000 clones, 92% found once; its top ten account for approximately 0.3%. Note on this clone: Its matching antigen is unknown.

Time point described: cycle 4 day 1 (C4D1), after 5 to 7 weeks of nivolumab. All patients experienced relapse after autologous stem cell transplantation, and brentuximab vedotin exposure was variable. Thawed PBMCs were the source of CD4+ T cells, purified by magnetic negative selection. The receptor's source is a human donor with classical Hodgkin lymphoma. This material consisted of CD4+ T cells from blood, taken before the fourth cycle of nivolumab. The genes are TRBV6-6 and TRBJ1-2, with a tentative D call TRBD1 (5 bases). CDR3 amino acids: CASSRGVDGYTF. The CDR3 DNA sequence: TGTGCCAGCAGTCGAGGGGTCGATGGCTACACCTTC.